This T cell receptor (beta chain) comes out of a study of T-cell memory formation after mild COVID-19. In the study overall: TCR clusters largely stayed donor specific. Study outcomes and limitations: That cross-reactive memory joined was suggested by some responding clones appearing in pre-infection memory.

TCR alpha and TCR beta cDNA libraries with sample barcodes and UMIs came from 5'RACE using constant-segment primers. TCRdb recomputed calls from the 5' RACE reads with MiXCR, one row per CDR3 protein. The profile shows more than 250,000 distinct CDR3 sequences, around 15% of them singletons. On this clonotype itself: Its antigen is not identified.

Unmatched junction bases numbered 7, after V lost 5 bases and J lost 0 bases. The length of the CDR3 is 16 residues. The germline V gene has CDR1 LGHNA and CDR2 YSLEER. This chain uses TRBV4-3 with TRBJ2-3; 8 bases fit TRBD1. Sequences were obtained from PBMCs or a T cell subset sorted from them (not recorded which). The TCR comes from a man aged 18 to 35 who had mild COVID-19 (a few samples of this study predate the infection). Cell type and time point are not known. CDR3 residues: CASSGQGSPSTDTQYF. The CDR3 coding sequence is TGCGCCAGCAGCGGACAGGGATCGCCTAGCACAGATACGCAGTATTTT.